The sequence of this T cell receptor (beta chain) was determined in a study of CD4 T cells in relation to SARS-CoV-2 and coronaviruses. Notes on the study in general: Samples before the pandemic and after infection were not matched within any donor. In roughly 60% of donors, memory CD4+ clonotypes crossrecognized SARS-CoV-2 and at least one common cold coronavirus spike.

Uncultured naive and memory CD4+ T cells supplied DNA for deep TCR-beta sequencing. This table comes from immunoSEQ multiplex PCR, and its TCRdb copy is limited to in-frame clones, with some not included. Counted here are about 68,000 clones, just over 90% occurring once; the ten biggest clones make up 0.23%. A word on this clone: The antigen is not known.

From germline, CDR1 is SNHLY and CDR2 FYNNEI. V lost 5 bases and J lost 5; bases outside the gene matches: 10. CDR3 length: 15 residues. Before the COVID-19 pandemic, during about 2011-2019, CD4+ T cells were taken from unexposed donors. Sequenced input: naive CD4+ T cells from PBMCs. Subset in this sample: naive CD4+ T cells isolated by negative enrichment. The chain joins TRBV2 to TRBJ2-5; TRBD2 matches 8 bases. This TCR was recovered from a human donor in good health. This chain's CDR3 is CASSLLAGSGETQYF. The CDR3 DNA reads TGTGCCAGCAGTCTTTTAGCGGGATCAGGGGAGACCCAGTACTTC.